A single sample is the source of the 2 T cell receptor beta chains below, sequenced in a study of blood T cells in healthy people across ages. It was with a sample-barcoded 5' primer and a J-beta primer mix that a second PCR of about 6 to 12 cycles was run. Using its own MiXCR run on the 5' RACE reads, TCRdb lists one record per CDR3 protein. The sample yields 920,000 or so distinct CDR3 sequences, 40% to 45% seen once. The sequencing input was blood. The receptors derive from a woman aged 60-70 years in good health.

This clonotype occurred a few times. CDR3: CSARQGADQPQHF. The CDR3 region has the DNA TGCAGTGCTAGACAGGGGGCCGATCAGCCCCAGCATTTT. The rearrangement uses TRBV20-1 and TRBJ1-5, with TRBD1 identical over 8 bases. The trim removed 2 bases at V and 5 bases at J, leaving 2 bases unmatched. This CDR3 contains 13 residues. CDR1 DFQATT and CDR2 SNEGSKA come from the germline V gene (reference sequence).

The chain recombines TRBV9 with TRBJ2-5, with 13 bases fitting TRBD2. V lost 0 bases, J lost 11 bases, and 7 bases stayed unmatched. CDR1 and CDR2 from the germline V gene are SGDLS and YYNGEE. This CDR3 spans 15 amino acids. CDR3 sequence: CASSVEGLAGNEQYF. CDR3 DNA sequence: TGTGCCAGCAGCGTAGAGGGACTAGCGGGAAATGAGCAGTACTTC.